The sequence of this TCR beta chain was determined in a study of T-cell memory formation after mild COVID-19. General study findings and limits: Mainly CM and EM harbored the contracting CD4+ clones; mainly EMRA harbored the CD8+ ones. The SARS-CoV-2 specificity of second-wave clones reaching peak at day 37 remained unverified.

On this clonotype itself: Its antigen is still unknown.

CDR3 length: 15 amino acids. The V end was cut by 3 bases, the J end by 2 bases, with 16 bases between. From germline, CDR1 is DFQATT and CDR2 SNEGSKA (reference sequence). Using constant-segment primers, 5'RACE produced TCR alpha and TCR beta cDNA libraries carrying sample barcodes and UMIs. MiXCR, applied by TCRdb to the 5' RACE reads, yields one record per CDR3 protein. The table has 400,000 to 500,000 distinct CDR3 sequences, under 20% seen once. The receptor was derived from a young man who had mild COVID-19 (a few samples of this study predate the infection). Cell type and time point are not known. The chain employs TRBV20-1 and TRBJ1-1; weak D call: TRBD1 (5 bases). Sequenced sample: PBMCs or a T cell subset sorted from them (not recorded which). The CDR3 nucleotides are TGCAGTGCTAGTGGGGGGTCAGTTTCTAACACTGAAGCTTTCTTT. Translating it yields CSASGGSVSNTEAFF.